The TCR beta chain described here comes from a study of cytomegalovirus exposure and HLA in healthy donors. Per the germline V gene, CDR1 is KGHSH and CDR2 is LQKENI. The V and J ends lost 0 bases and 1 base, in that order; junction bases with no gene match: 7. This CDR3 has 17 residues. Study results and limitations: It was likely that a cluster of highly shared sequence variants was a sequencing artifact. TCR beta V segments were, for the most part, productive about 87% or about 30% of the time in an earlier analysis.

Comment on this clone: What it recognizes is unknown.

The primer mix had 60 Vbeta and 13 Jbeta primers. Profiling relied on immunoSEQ multiplex PCR, and the TCRdb table lists in-frame clones only, not all of them. The table shows 150,000 to 200,000 clones, with about 75% occurring only once. The material sequenced was PBMCs. The V and J genes are TRBV18 and TRBJ1-1, with 8 bases identical to TRBD1. The receptor comes from a female donor in good health and CMV-seronegative. The CDR3 nucleotides read TGTGCCAGCTCACCACCATCAGGGGGCGGTAGGAACACTGAAGCTTTCTTT. Translated: CASSPPSGGGRNTEAFF.